One sample yielded the 27 T cell receptor beta chains listed below, sequenced in a study of PD-L1 blockade in urothelial cancer. Time point described: peripheral blood 6 weeks after treatment start. TCRdb's table, derived via immunoSEQ multiplex PCR, lists solely in-frame clones and lacks some. This sample has approximately 28,000 clones, with around 80% found just once. The sample was PBMCs, taken around atezolizumab (anti-PD-L1) treatment. The origin of the receptors is a man between 65 and 79 years old with urothelial cancer.

The rearrangement joins TRBV27 to TRBJ2-5, with a tentative D call TRBD2 (6 bases). This CDR3 has 13 residues. CDR1 and CDR2 from the germline V gene are MNHEY and SMNVEV (reference sequence). The V end lost 8 bases, the J end lost 1 base, and 11 bases lay between the germline ends. CDR3 DNA: TGTGCCAGCGGGAGGTCCGCCCAAGAGACCCAGTACTTC. Translation: CASGRSAQETQYF.

The chain employs TRBV19 and TRBJ2-1, with D possibly TRBD2 on 6 matching bases. CDR1 is LNHDA and CDR2 is SQIVND in the germline V gene (reference sequence). This CDR3 region has 17 residues. With 2 bases removed from V and 0 bases from J, the gap between germline ends came to 14 bases. The CDR3 sequence: CASSISEAGSSYNEQFF. Here the CDR3 DNA reads TGTGCCAGTAGTATAAGTGAGGCGGGGAGCTCCTACAATGAGCAGTTCTTC.

Written as DNA, the CDR3 is TGTGCCAGCTCACCAGTTCCGCCCCAGGCAGGGGTGCACAATGAGCAGTTCTTC. It is translated as CASSPVPPQAGVHNEQFF. The J gene is TRBJ2-1, the V gene TRBV18; TRBD1 might be the D (6 bases). The germline gives CDR1 KGHSH, CDR2 LQKENI. The CDR3 covers 18 residues. The V and J ends lost 2 bases and 5 bases respectively, with 22 bases between them.

V is TRBV5-1 and J is TRBJ2-5; 7 bases match TRBD1. The CDR3 contains 16 residues. Germline lookup yields CDR1 SGHRS and CDR2 YFSETQ. V gave up 1 base and J gave up 4 bases; unmatched junction bases: 10. The CDR3, as DNA: TGCGCCAGCAGCTTGAATAGAGGGGGCTGGGGAGAGACCCAGTACTTC. Translating gives CASSLNRGGWGETQYF.

This chain's CDR3 is CASSPDRPGTDTQYF. The CDR3 DNA sequence: TGTGCCAGCAGCCCAGACAGGCCAGGCACAGATACGCAGTATTTT. J is TRBJ2-3 and V is TRBV7-6; maybe TRBD1 (6 bases). V was pared by 5 bases and J by 1 base, with 13 bases between. CDR3 length: 15 residues. The germline V gene has CDR1 SGHVS and CDR2 FNYEAQ.

V gene TRBV12-1 combines with J gene TRBJ1-1. TRBV12-1 is annotated as a pseudogene. The CDR3 length is 18 residues. The CDR3: CASSCNPRQLGRDTEAFF. CDR3 nucleotide sequence: TGTGCCAGCAGCTGCAACCCTCGTCAATTGGGGAGGGACACTGAAGCTTTCTTT.

The CDR3 protein is CASNIGRVGGQPQHF. CDR3 DNA sequence: TGTGCCAGTAATATCGGGAGGGTAGGGGGTCAGCCCCAGCATTTT. The chain couples TRBV19 to TRBJ1-5; possibly TRBD1 for D (6 bases). Germline assignment: CDR1 LNHDA and CDR2 SQIVND (reference sequence). The V end lost 7 bases, the J end lost 6 bases, and 19 bases lay between the germline ends. The CDR3 extends over 15 amino acids.

This clone appeared once. The genes are TRBV9 and TRBJ2-2, with 11 positions matching TRBD2. The CDR3 consists of 16 residues. V shed 7 bases, J shed 5 bases, and the junction held 10 bases outside the gene matches. Germline assignment: CDR1 SGDLS and CDR2 YYNGEE. This CDR3 is CASVGSGRAGTGELFF. CDR3 nucleotides: TGTGCCAGCGTCGGTAGCGGGAGGGCCGGAACCGGGGAGCTGTTTTTT.

V and J are TRBV5-1 and TRBJ2-3; 12 bases align to TRBD2. V gave up 0 bases and J gave up 5 bases; unmatched junction bases: 10. This CDR3 comprises 18 residues. Germline V gene data show CDR1 as SGHRS and CDR2 as YFSETQ. The CDR3 sequence is CASSLGASGRATVDTQYF. CDR3 coding DNA: TGCGCCAGCAGCTTGGGGGCTAGCGGGAGGGCCACCGTAGATACGCAGTATTTT.

The chain uses TRBV29-1 and TRBJ2-7, with TRBD1 matching 7 bases. The J segment lost 11 bases and the V segment lost 5 bases, leaving 12 bases of the junction unmatched. The CDR3 totals 12 residues. The germline V gene encodes CDR1 SQVTM and CDR2 ANQGSEA. The CDR3: CSVLGVTGTEYF. In DNA form, the CDR3 reads TGCAGCGTTTTAGGTGTGACAGGGACCGAGTACTTC.

The chain couples TRBV4-3 to TRBJ1-6; the D gene is possibly TRBD1 (6 bases). CDR3 length equals 22 residues. Germline CDR1 is LGHNA and CDR2 is YSLEER. Deletions cut 0 bases from V and 0 bases from J, with 24 bases between. The CDR3 region is CASSQDLYRRTVSHSYNSPLHF. CDR3 DNA sequence: TGCGCCAGCAGCCAAGATCTCTATCGGAGGACAGTTTCACACTCCTATAATTCACCCCTCCACTTT.

V gene TRBV7-2 combines with J gene TRBJ2-7; 8 bases line up with TRBD2. With V trimmed by 0 bases and J by 6 bases, 4 bases remained unmatched. Germline CDR1 and CDR2: SGHTA and FQGNSA. The CDR3 totals 14 residues. Here the CDR3 DNA reads TGTGCCAGCAGCTTAGCCAGCGGGGGACGCGAGCAGTACTTC. It codes for CASSLASGGREQYF.

The DNA of the CDR3 is TGCGCCAGCAGGGCGACTAGCAGGGGCGAGCAGTACTTC. Its translation is CASRATSRGEQYF. V is TRBV5-1 and J is TRBJ2-7; possibly TRBD2 for D (7 bases). CDR1 SGHRS and CDR2 YFSETQ come from the germline V gene. Trimming took off 5 bases at V and 6 bases at J, with 15 bases between the two ends. CDR3 size: 13 residues. Looking up the rest from reference TRBV5-1 and TRBJ2-7 gives the full variable domain: KAGVTQTPRYLIKTRGQQVTLSCSPISGHRSVSWYQQTPGQGLQFLFEYFSETQRNKGNFPGRFSGRQFSNSRSEMNVSTLELGDSALYLCASRATSRGEQYFGPGTRLTVT.

The chain combines TRBV29-1 with TRBJ1-5; TRBD1 might be the D (5 bases). The germline gives CDR1 SQVTM, CDR2 ANQGSEA. The length of the CDR3 is 13 residues. The V end lost 4 bases, the J end lost 3 bases, and 10 bases lay between the germline ends. In DNA, the CDR3 is TGCAGCGTTGGAAAAGGGGACAATCAGCCCCAGCATTTT. Protein product: CSVGKGDNQPQHF.

The rearrangement links TRBV19 to TRBJ2-4; D remains ambiguous. This CDR3 has 12 amino acids. Germline CDR1 is LNHDA and CDR2 is SQIVND (reference sequence). V lost 7 bases and J 6 bases, leaving 10 bases between the germline ends. The CDR3 region is CASNGVANIQYF. Here the CDR3 DNA reads TGTGCCAGTAATGGTGTAGCAAACATTCAGTACTTC.

The chain combines TRBV4-2 with TRBJ2-5, with D possibly matching TRBD2 (5 bases). The CDR3 sequence is 18 residues long. CDR1 and CDR2 from the germline V gene are LGHNA and YNFKEQ. V was cut by 2 bases and J by 5 bases, with 24 bases left in between. Here the CDR3 reads CASSQNLRAARSGETQYF. CDR3 DNA sequence: TGTGCCAGCAGCCAAAACTTGCGGGCCGCCCGGAGTGGGGAGACCCAGTACTTC.

This chain connects TRBV14 to TRBJ2-7; no firm D call. The germline V gene encodes CDR1 SGHDN and CDR2 FVKESK. V was trimmed by 1 base and J by 4 bases, leaving 8 bases between them. The CDR3 covers 13 residues. The DNA for the CDR3 is TGTGCCAGCAGCCAAGGAAGCACGTACGAGCAGTACTTC. This sequence encodes CASSQGSTYEQYF.

V and J are TRBV5-1 and TRBJ1-1; TRBD1 might be the D (6 bases). Germline V gives CDR1 SGHRS, CDR2 YFSETQ. The CDR3 has 16 residues. V lost 0 bases and J lost 1, with 13 bases in between. The chain's CDR3 is CASSLGLGATNTEAFF. DNA for the CDR3: TGCGCCAGCAGCTTGGGGTTGGGGGCGACGAACACTGAAGCTTTCTTT.

The J gene is TRBJ1-6, the V gene TRBV5-1; D is ambiguous. The germline gives CDR1 SGHRS, CDR2 YFSETQ. Trimming stripped 0 bases from V and 9 bases from J, with 7 bases between. The CDR3 extends over 13 amino acids. CDR3 residues: CASSLDLSSPLHF. CDR3 DNA sequence: TGCGCCAGCAGCTTGGATCTTAGTTCACCCCTCCACTTT.

This chain uses TRBV10-3 with TRBJ1-2; possible D gene TRBD1, 5 bases. V lost 5 bases and J 4 bases, leaving 11 bases between the germline ends. CDR3 size: 13 residues. Germline loops: CDR1 ENHRY, CDR2 SYGVKD. As DNA, the CDR3 is TGTGCCATCAGTTCCCAGGGTGGCTATGGCTACACCTTC. Residues: CAISSQGGYGYTF.

V and J are TRBV5-4 and TRBJ1-1; unclear D gene. The CDR3 extends over 12 amino acids. Per germline, CDR1 SGHNT and CDR2 YYREEE (reference sequence). V lost 3 bases, J lost 2 bases, and 5 bases lay in between. The CDR3 is CASSSPNTEAFF. The CDR3 DNA reads TGTGCCAGCAGCTCCCCAAACACTGAAGCTTTCTTT.

V usage is TRBV13 and J usage is TRBJ2-3, with 9 bases fitting TRBD2. The J segment lost 4 bases and the V segment lost 5 bases, leaving 4 bases of the junction unmatched. The CDR3 is 14 residues long. The germline gives CDR1 PRHDT, CDR2 FYEKMQ (reference sequence). The CDR3 nucleotides are TGTGCCAGCAGCACGCGGGGGGGCGCAGATACGCAGTATTTT. Protein: CASSTRGGADTQYF.

The chain carries TRBV4-3 and TRBJ2-1; TRBD2 matches 7 bases. The CDR3 is 14 amino acids. V was pared by 5 bases and J by 7 bases, with 8 bases of the junction left unmatched. Germline-derived CDR1 and CDR2 are LGHNA and YSLEER. The CDR3, as DNA: TGCGCCAGCAGCACTGGGCTAGCGGCGAATGAGCAGTTCTTC. This translates into CASSTGLAANEQFF.

This clone came up once. The chain recombines TRBV7-2 with TRBJ1-1; weak D call: TRBD1 (5 bases). Trimming pared 3 bases from V and 5 bases from J, leaving 13 bases between. The V gene's germline CDR1 is SGHTA and CDR2 FQGNSA. The CDR3 loop spans 14 amino acids. This chain's CDR3 is CASSLVPGRTEAFF. The CDR3 nucleotides are TGTGCCAGCAGCTTGGTGCCAGGGAGGACTGAAGCTTTCTTT.

This clone was detected only once. This chain connects TRBV4-2 to TRBJ1-2, with D perhaps TRBD1 (5 bases). V was trimmed by 7 bases and J by 1 base, leaving 13 bases between them. CDR3 length: 14 residues. Germline loops: CDR1 LGHNA, CDR2 YNFKEQ. CDR3 bases: TGTGCCAGCACCCAGGGCAAGGATAACTATGGCTACACCTTC. This translates into CASTQGKDNYGYTF.

The rearrangement links TRBV28 to TRBJ1-5; 10 nucleotides agree with TRBD1. Trimming removed 6 bases from V and 6 bases from J; junction bases left unmatched: 8. Germline loops: CDR1 MDHEN, CDR2 SYDVKM. This CDR3 has 15 residues. The CDR3 is CASSRTDRGRQPQHF. The CDR3 DNA reads TGTGCCAGCAGCCGAACTGACAGGGGGCGTCAGCCCCAGCATTTT.

The chain recombines TRBV15 with TRBJ2-2; 7 positions agree with TRBD1. Per germline, CDR1 LNHNV and CDR2 YYDKDF (reference sequence). V lost 1 base, J lost 1 base, and 6 bases stayed unmatched. The CDR3 covers 17 residues. CDR3 amino acids: CATSRVKGGGNTGELFF. For the CDR3, the DNA is TGTGCCACCAGCAGAGTAAAAGGGGGCGGGAACACCGGGGAGCTGTTTTTT.